One T cell receptor (beta chain) is described in this entry. In its sample, this clonotype was seen many times. Its antigen is not yet known. Base qualities are not at hand, and no much larger clone is one base apart. The sample originates from a study of T cells in Graves' hyperthyroidism and ophthalmopathy (dated by TCRdb to between 2018 and 2020). Looking at the study overall: Peripheral blood was collected at initial diagnosis, before any treatment. To identify TCR V-J signatures that set the groups apart, the researchers used a discovery cohort of 100 patients, made up of approximately 43 with Graves' ophthalmopathy and some 56 with stable Graves' hyperthyroidism. An independent validation cohort of 18 to 20 hyperthyroidism patients and approximately 17 patients who later progressed to ophthalmopathy tested prospective prediction of ophthalmopathy. The 100 or so discovery patients were randomly divided into training and test sets at a 7:3 ratio. Thyroid tissue and blood T-cell repertoires from six Graves' hyperthyroidism patients were also compared in the study. Following sampling, methimazole starting at 30 mg daily was given to hyperthyroidism patients, and high-dose intravenous methylprednisolone was given to ophthalmopathy patients. The paper describes TCR Vbeta CDR3 sequencing of roughly 130 peripheral blood samples, made up of about 41 ophthalmopathy patients, approximately 76 hyperthyroidism patients and roughly 17 progressor patients. What the work shows at the level of the full study, not this receptor alone: Blood samples also contained most of the expanded thyroid clonotypes (frequency above 0.001), which suggests that blood repertoires may reflect thyroid immune responses. In cross-validation, a model built on a 13 V-J signature told ophthalmopathy apart from stable hyperthyroidism with approximately 90% sensitivity and approximately 81% specificity, and in testing the same model reached 80%/75%. During validation, the model predicted progression to ophthalmopathy a median of approximately 6.5 months ahead of onset, with almost 71% sensitivity and less than 85% specificity. Sample size was not statistically predetermined, and blinding of investigators to group allocation was not performed.

Moderately to severely active disease, a Clinical Activity Score of at least 3, a NOSPECS grade of at least 4, and a duration under 3 months were present in ophthalmopathy patients. Exclusion was applied to patients with uncontrolled infections, other autoimmune diseases, pregnancy or lactation. Diagnoses were established on the basis of clinical symptoms, serum thyroxine and TRAb, thyroid ultrasound, and orbital computed tomography. PBMCs were isolated from about 9.1 ml of fresh peripheral blood by Ficoll-Paque density gradient centrifugation. Trizol reagent was used to extract total RNA, and RNA quality was then checked on an Agilent 2100 Bioanalyzer. Including cysteine and phenylalanine, the CDR3 has 14 amino acids. CDR3 DNA only is kept here, 42 bases in frame from base 1. The CDR1 and CDR2 encoded by the germline V gene are SGHRS and YFSETQ. Deletion took 2 bases off V and 1 base off J, with a span of 9 bases between the germline ends.

Amplification of TCR beta CDR3 regions was carried out from RNA transcripts. A first-round RT-PCR of the TCR CDR3 used the HTBI primer set with the Qiagen OneStep RT-PCR kit. Libraries were constructed in a second round of multiplex PCR, after which size selection and purification were carried out. Sequencing of the libraries was done on an Illumina HiSeq2000 using paired-end 100 bp reads. The paper's data handling went like this. SOAPnuke was used to process the raw data, with reads discarded if the reads contained adapters or uncalled bases, had a mean Phred below 15, or lacked an exact constant-primer or identifier match. High-quality paired reads were merged with COPE v1.2.5, and unique nucleotide sequences were defined as clonotypes. MiTCR v1.1 was used to align the clonotypes against IMGT TRBV, TRBD and TRBJ reference segments. The analysis included only V-J combinations with a frequency above 0.0001, which together covered around 99% of the repertoires. The TCS score was defined as F50 (clonal expansion) divided by E x V (chaos), with BLOSUM62-based TCRdist calculated between CDR3 peptides within each V-J. Welch's t-statistics and random forest reduced roughly 540 V-J features to about 12, which were used in a naive Bayes classifier (R e1071). Starting from the raw public reads, TCRdb applied fastp trimming at Q25, assembled clones with MiXCR and retained in-frame beta chains. All rows with the same CDR3 protein become a single entry with the most common DNA and genes. Clone size and V and J calls follow TCRdb, not the original study. This sample gives hundreds of thousands of distinct CDR3 sequences in total; roughly a sixth of them show up just once. Of the sample, roughly 3% falls within the top ten clones.

The source material was blood. The V gene is TRBV5-1 and the J gene is TRBJ2-5, with an unclear D gene assignment. The source of this sequence is a woman in her thirties or forties with Graves' ophthalmopathy. The base sequence is TGCGCCAGCAGCTTTTTAGGGATCCAAGAGACCCAGTACTTC. This translates into CASSFLGIQETQYF.